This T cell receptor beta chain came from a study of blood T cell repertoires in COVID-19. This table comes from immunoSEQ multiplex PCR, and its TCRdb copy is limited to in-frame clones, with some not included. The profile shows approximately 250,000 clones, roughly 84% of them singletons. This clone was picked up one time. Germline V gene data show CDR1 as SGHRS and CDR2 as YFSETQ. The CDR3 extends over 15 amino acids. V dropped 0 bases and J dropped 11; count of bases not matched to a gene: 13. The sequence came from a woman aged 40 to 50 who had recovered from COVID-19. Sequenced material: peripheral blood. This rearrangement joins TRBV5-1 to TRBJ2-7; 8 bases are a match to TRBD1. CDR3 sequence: CASSLDGQGIRGEYF. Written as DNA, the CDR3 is TGCGCCAGCAGCTTGGATGGACAGGGCATCAGAGGGGAGTACTTC.